The T cell receptor beta chain described here comes from a study of blood T cells in healthy people across ages. From germline, CDR1 is LGHNA and CDR2 YSLEER. The CDR3 sequence is 15 residues long. The germline V and J ends were trimmed by 4 bases and 3 bases, with 12 bases remaining between them. A J-beta primer mix and a sample-barcoded 5' primer were used in a second PCR of about 7 to 12 cycles. TCRdb fed the 5' RACE reads into MiXCR, producing one record per CDR3 protein. Of fewer than 750,000 distinct CDR3 sequences in the sample, under 55% were seen once. Researchers report isolating at least 6.5 million PBMCs per sample.

The clonotype was recovered from a man at least 80 years old in good health. The chain uses TRBV4-3 and TRBJ1-4; possible D gene TRBD1, 6 bases. The source material was blood. The CDR3 spells CASSPQGRANEKLFF. For the CDR3, the DNA is TGCGCCAGCAGCCCTCAGGGGAGGGCTAATGAAAAACTGTTTTTT.